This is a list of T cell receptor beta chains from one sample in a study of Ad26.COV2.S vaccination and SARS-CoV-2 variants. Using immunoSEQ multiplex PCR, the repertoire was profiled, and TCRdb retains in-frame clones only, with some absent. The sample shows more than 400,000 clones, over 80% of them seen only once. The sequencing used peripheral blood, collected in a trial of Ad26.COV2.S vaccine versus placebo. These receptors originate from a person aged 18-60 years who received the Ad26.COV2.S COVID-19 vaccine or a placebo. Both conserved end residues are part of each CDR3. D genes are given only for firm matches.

cdr3_aa: CASGAPAIDQYF; d_call: NA; v_call: TRBV11-2; cdr3_length: 12; j_call: TRBJ2-7
cdr3_aa: CASSLVLGGDTGELFF; d_call: NA; v_call: TRBV5-4; cdr3_length: 16; j_call: TRBJ2-2
cdr3_aa: CASTRGQEGNTIYF; d_call: NA; v_call: TRBV19; cdr3_length: 14; j_call: TRBJ1-3
cdr3_aa: CASSLVRGATDTQYF; d_call: TRBD2; v_call: TRBV7-2; cdr3_length: 15; j_call: TRBJ2-3
cdr3_aa: CSGGDGQAAYF; d_call: TRBD1; v_call: TRBV29-1; cdr3_length: 11; j_call: TRBJ2-4
cdr3_aa: CASRGLAANYGYTF; d_call: NA; v_call: TRBV6-5; cdr3_length: 14; j_call: TRBJ1-2
cdr3_aa: CASSQVAGQVLEKLFF; d_call: NA; v_call: TRBV4-1; cdr3_length: 16; j_call: TRBJ1-4
cdr3_aa: CASSQGPGSNSPLHF; d_call: NA; v_call: TRBV4-1; cdr3_length: 15; j_call: TRBJ1-6
cdr3_aa: CASSQGPGNTGELFF; d_call: NA; v_call: TRBV4-1; cdr3_length: 15; j_call: TRBJ2-2
cdr3_aa: CATSPRVGGNTIYF; d_call: NA; v_call: TRBV15; cdr3_length: 14; j_call: TRBJ1-3
cdr3_aa: CAWSAQTGIYGYTF; d_call: NA; v_call: TRBV30; cdr3_length: 14; j_call: TRBJ1-2
cdr3_aa: CASSGDRGIRYEQYF; d_call: TRBD1; v_call: TRBV25-1; cdr3_length: 15; j_call: TRBJ2-7
cdr3_aa: CASSSWTGSSETQYF; d_call: TRBD1; v_call: TRBV13; cdr3_length: 15; j_call: TRBJ2-5
cdr3_aa: CASSEGPQETQYF; d_call: NA; v_call: TRBV10-1; cdr3_length: 13; j_call: TRBJ2-5
cdr3_aa: CASSHNRDRVVEQYF; d_call: TRBD1; v_call: TRBV3-1/TRBV3-2; cdr3_length: 15; j_call: TRBJ2-7
cdr3_aa: CASSERTSGPPEAFF; d_call: NA; v_call: TRBV28; cdr3_length: 15; j_call: TRBJ1-1
cdr3_aa: CASSVWGVRYGYTF; d_call: NA; v_call: TRBV2; cdr3_length: 14; j_call: TRBJ1-2
cdr3_aa: CASRIRDREKIEQYF; d_call: TRBD1; v_call: TRBV23-1; cdr3_length: 15; j_call: TRBJ2-7
cdr3_aa: CASSPGQGFADTQYF; d_call: TRBD1; v_call: TRBV27; cdr3_length: 15; j_call: TRBJ2-3
cdr3_aa: CASSFPTGKETRNQPQHF; d_call: NA; v_call: TRBV28; cdr3_length: 18; j_call: TRBJ1-5
cdr3_aa: CASSSRGFGGRGGQETQYF; d_call: NA; v_call: TRBV9; cdr3_length: 19; j_call: TRBJ2-5
cdr3_aa: CASSESTGRGTQYF; d_call: NA; v_call: TRBV10-1; cdr3_length: 14; j_call: TRBJ2-3